This is a list of T cell receptor beta chains from one sample in a study of T cell repertoires in cytomegalovirus infection. Each CDR3 protein is one row after TCRdb ran MiXCR on the reads. Found here are 350,000 to 500,000 distinct CDR3 sequences, about a third of them singletons; the top ten hold roughly 13%. What was sequenced was PBMCs. Receptors originate from a human donor in good health (CMV status not recorded). Some clones in this sample may be carry-over from other donors' samples. The CDR3 runs from the conserved cysteine through the conserved F or W. The D gene is left open where the match is weak. Size tells how often a clone was seen (once, few, many) or the class of an expanded clone, and some rows leave it out.

clone_size: -; v_call: TRBV6-5; j_call: TRBJ1-1; d_call: -; cdr3_nt: TGTGCCAGCAGTTACTCGGGGGGCCGGGGGGTCATCAACACTGAAGCTTTCTTT; cdr3_aa: CASSYSGGRGVINTEAFF
clone_size: -; v_call: TRBV5-4; j_call: TRBJ1-1; d_call: TRBD1; cdr3_nt: TGTGCCAGCAGCTCCAAGGGACAGGGGGCAGTTAACACGGAAGCTTTCTGG; cdr3_aa: CASSSKGQGAVNTEAFW
clone_size: few; v_call: TRBV20-1; j_call: TRBJ2-1; d_call: TRBD2; cdr3_nt: TGCAGTGCCCGCCCCCCCGGACTAGCGGGGGGACTTGAGCAGTTCTTC; cdr3_aa: CSARPPGLAGGLEQFF
clone_size: once; v_call: TRBV9; j_call: TRBJ1-2; d_call: -; cdr3_nt: TGTGCCAGCAGCGTAGGACAGGCGCTCTATGGCTACACCTTC; cdr3_aa: CASSVGQALYGYTF
clone_size: -; v_call: TRBV18; j_call: TRBJ2-1; d_call: -; cdr3_nt: TGTGCCAGCTCACCAGTTGGCATCGGCTACAATGAGCAGTTCTTC; cdr3_aa: CASSPVGIGYNEQFF
clone_size: -; v_call: TRBV29-1; j_call: TRBJ2-1; d_call: TRBD1; cdr3_nt: TGCAGCGTTTCCGACAGGGGCTTTAGCAATGAGCAGTTCTTC; cdr3_aa: CSVSDRGFSNEQFF
clone_size: -; v_call: TRBV20-1; j_call: TRBJ1-5; d_call: TRBD1; cdr3_nt: TGCAGTGCTAGAGAGACCACAGGGGATCAGCCCCAGCATTTT; cdr3_aa: CSARETTGDQPQHF
clone_size: few; v_call: TRBV10-2; j_call: TRBJ2-2; d_call: -; cdr3_nt: TGCGCCAGCAGTGACTACACCGGGGAGCTGTTTTTT; cdr3_aa: CASSDYTGELFF
clone_size: -; v_call: TRBV18; j_call: TRBJ2-7; d_call: TRBD1; cdr3_nt: TGTGCCAGCTCATCTTACACAGGGGGCACGTCCTACGAGCAGTACTTC; cdr3_aa: CASSSYTGGTSYEQYF
clone_size: many; v_call: TRBV7-9; j_call: TRBJ2-7; d_call: -; cdr3_nt: TGTGCCAGCAGCTTAGCGGGACAAAGCAACTACGAGCAGTACTTC; cdr3_aa: CASSLAGQSNYEQYF
clone_size: few; v_call: TRBV5-4; j_call: TRBJ1-1; d_call: -; cdr3_nt: TGTGCCAGCAGCTCCGAGACAGGCCCGATAAGGACTGAAGCTTTCTTT; cdr3_aa: CASSSETGPIRTEAFF
clone_size: few; v_call: TRBV7-2; j_call: TRBJ1-5; d_call: -; cdr3_nt: TGTGCCAGCAGCTTAGAGGTTGGGTATACGCCCCAGCATTTT; cdr3_aa: CASSLEVGYTPQHF
clone_size: -; v_call: TRBV11-2; j_call: TRBJ2-3; d_call: -; cdr3_nt: TGTGCCAGCACCGAGGCTCCGTCTCATCCAGATACGCAGTATTTT; cdr3_aa: CASTEAPSHPDTQYF
clone_size: few; v_call: TRBV29-1; j_call: TRBJ2-5; d_call: -; cdr3_nt: TGCAGCGCAGAATCGGGGTTAAAGACCCAGTACTTC; cdr3_aa: CSAESGLKTQYF
clone_size: -; v_call: TRBV6-1; j_call: TRBJ1-1; d_call: -; cdr3_nt: TGTGCCAGCAGAGATGACAGGTCACCCGAAGCTTTCTTT; cdr3_aa: CASRDDRSPEAFF
clone_size: many; v_call: TRBV6-5; j_call: TRBJ2-5; d_call: TRBD1; cdr3_nt: TGTGCCAGCAGTTCGACAGGGGGAGAGACCCAGTACTTC; cdr3_aa: CASSSTGGETQYF
clone_size: few; v_call: TRBV6-1; j_call: TRBJ1-1; d_call: TRBD1; cdr3_nt: TGTGCCAGCAGTGAAGGTAGGACAGGTTTGAACACTGAAGCTTTCTTT; cdr3_aa: CASSEGRTGLNTEAFF
clone_size: few; v_call: TRBV6-1; j_call: TRBJ2-7; d_call: TRBD2; cdr3_nt: TGTGCCAGCAGTGAACGGTTGGGACTAACCTACGAGCAGTACTTC; cdr3_aa: CASSERLGLTYEQYF
clone_size: -; v_call: TRBV2; j_call: TRBJ2-5; d_call: TRBD1; cdr3_nt: TGTGCCAGCACTTTCCGGGACAGCCAAGAGACCCAGTACTTC; cdr3_aa: CASTFRDSQETQYF
clone_size: -; v_call: TRBV6-6; j_call: TRBJ2-2; d_call: -; cdr3_nt: TGTGCCAGCAGTTACTCGAAGTCGCACTCGAACACCGGGGCGCTGTTTTTT; cdr3_aa: CASSYSKSHSNTGALFF
clone_size: -; v_call: TRBV12-3/TRBV12-4; j_call: TRBJ2-5; d_call: -; cdr3_nt: TGTGACAGCCGACTCCTACAGCAAGAGACCCAGTACTTC; cdr3_aa: CDSRLLQQETQYF
clone_size: few; v_call: TRBV12-3/TRBV12-4; j_call: TRBJ2-1; d_call: TRBD2; cdr3_nt: TGTGCCAGCAGTTTGACGGGACTAGCGGGGGTTGGATTTCCCCATGAGCAGTTCTTC; cdr3_aa: CASSLTGLAGVGFPHEQFF
clone_size: -; v_call: TRBV5-6; j_call: TRBJ2-1; d_call: -; cdr3_nt: TGTGCCAGCAGCTACCTCGCGGAGATCTACAATGAGCAGTTCTTC; cdr3_aa: CASSYLAEIYNEQFF
clone_size: few; v_call: TRBV7-9; j_call: TRBJ1-1; d_call: -; cdr3_nt: TGTGCCAGCAGCACTAGGGAGATCTCCACTGAAGCTTTCTTT; cdr3_aa: CASSTREISTEAFF
clone_size: -; v_call: TRBV15; j_call: TRBJ2-7; d_call: -; cdr3_nt: TGTGCCACCAGCAGATCGATAGGGCAGGTCGCCTACGAGCAGTACTTC; cdr3_aa: CATSRSIGQVAYEQYF
clone_size: -; v_call: TRBV4-1; j_call: TRBJ2-3; d_call: TRBD2; cdr3_nt: TGCGCCAGCAGCCAAGATGGACCGGGGGGGTCTAGCACAGATACGCAGTATTTT; cdr3_aa: CASSQDGPGGSSTDTQYF
clone_size: -; v_call: TRBV20-1; j_call: TRBJ1-5; d_call: -; cdr3_nt: TGCAGTGCTAGCCGGGACGAAGATCAGCCCCAGCATTTT; cdr3_aa: CSASRDEDQPQHF
clone_size: -; v_call: TRBV7-3; j_call: TRBJ2-2; d_call: TRBD2; cdr3_nt: TGTGCCAGCAGCCTCCTCAAGCGGGGGGCCACCGGGGAGCTGTTTTTT; cdr3_aa: CASSLLKRGATGELFF
clone_size: -; v_call: TRBV28; j_call: TRBJ2-7; d_call: TRBD1; cdr3_nt: TGTGCCAGCAGTTTATGGGGACAGGCTTACGAGCAGTACTTC; cdr3_aa: CASSLWGQAYEQYF
clone_size: few; v_call: TRBV6-5; j_call: TRBJ1-1; d_call: TRBD1; cdr3_nt: TGTGCCAGCTCACAATCGACAGGGCGCACTTACACTGAAGCTTTCTTT; cdr3_aa: CASSQSTGRTYTEAFF
clone_size: many; v_call: TRBV7-2; j_call: TRBJ1-5; d_call: TRBD1; cdr3_nt: TGTGCCAGCAGCCGGGACAGGGGATGGGGGCCCCAGCATTTT; cdr3_aa: CASSRDRGWGPQHF